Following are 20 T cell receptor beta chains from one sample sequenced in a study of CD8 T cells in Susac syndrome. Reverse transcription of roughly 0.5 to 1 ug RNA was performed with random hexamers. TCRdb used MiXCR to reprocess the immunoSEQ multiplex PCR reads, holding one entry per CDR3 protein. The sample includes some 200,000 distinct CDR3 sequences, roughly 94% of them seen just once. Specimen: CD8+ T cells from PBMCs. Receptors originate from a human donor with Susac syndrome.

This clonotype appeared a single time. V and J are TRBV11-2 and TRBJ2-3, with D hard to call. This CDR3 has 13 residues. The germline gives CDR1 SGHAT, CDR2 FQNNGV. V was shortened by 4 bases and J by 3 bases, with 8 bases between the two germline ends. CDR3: CASSSSTTDTQYF. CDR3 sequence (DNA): TGTGCCAGCAGCTCGTCTACTACAGATACGCAGTATTTT.

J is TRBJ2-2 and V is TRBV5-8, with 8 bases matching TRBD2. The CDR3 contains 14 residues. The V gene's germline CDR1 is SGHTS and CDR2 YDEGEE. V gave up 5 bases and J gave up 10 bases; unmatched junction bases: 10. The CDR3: CASRGVLAAEELFF. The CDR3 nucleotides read TGTGCCAGCAGGGGCGTACTAGCGGCGGAGGAGCTGTTTTTT.

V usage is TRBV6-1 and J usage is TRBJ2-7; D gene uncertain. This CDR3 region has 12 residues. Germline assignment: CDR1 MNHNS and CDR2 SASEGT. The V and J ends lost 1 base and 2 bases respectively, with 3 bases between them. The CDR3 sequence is CASSEVAYEQYF. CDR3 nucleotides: TGTGCCAGCAGTGAAGTGGCCTACGAGCAGTACTTC.

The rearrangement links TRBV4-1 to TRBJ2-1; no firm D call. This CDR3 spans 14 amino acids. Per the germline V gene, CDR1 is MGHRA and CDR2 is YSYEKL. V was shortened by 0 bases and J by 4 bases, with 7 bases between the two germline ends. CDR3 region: CASSQDRIYNEQFF. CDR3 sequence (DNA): TGCGCCAGCAGCCAAGACAGGATTTACAATGAGCAGTTCTTC.

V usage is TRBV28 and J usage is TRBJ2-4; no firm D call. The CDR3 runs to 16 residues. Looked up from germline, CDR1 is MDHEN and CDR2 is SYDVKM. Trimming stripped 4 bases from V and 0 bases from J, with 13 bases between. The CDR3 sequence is CASSSGTIVAKNIQYF. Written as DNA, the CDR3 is TGTGCCAGCAGTTCAGGCACTATAGTAGCCAAAAACATTCAGTACTTC.

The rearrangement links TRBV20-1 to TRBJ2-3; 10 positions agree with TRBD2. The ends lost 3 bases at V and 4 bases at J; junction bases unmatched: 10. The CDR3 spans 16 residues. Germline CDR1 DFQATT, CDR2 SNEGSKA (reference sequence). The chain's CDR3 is CSASPGSGGAADTQYF. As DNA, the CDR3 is TGCAGTGCTAGTCCAGGGAGCGGGGGGGCCGCAGATACGCAGTATTTT.

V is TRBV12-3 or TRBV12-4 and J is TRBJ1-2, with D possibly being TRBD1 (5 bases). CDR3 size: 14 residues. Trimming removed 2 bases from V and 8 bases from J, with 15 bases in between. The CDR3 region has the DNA TGTGCCAGCAGTTTAATGGGAGAGGGGTCAGGCTACACCTTC. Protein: CASSLMGEGSGYTF.

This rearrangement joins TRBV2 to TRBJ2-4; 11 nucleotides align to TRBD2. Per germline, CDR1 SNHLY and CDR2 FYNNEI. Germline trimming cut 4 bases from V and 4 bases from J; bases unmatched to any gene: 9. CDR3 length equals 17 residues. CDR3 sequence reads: CASSGLAGTTIKNIQYF. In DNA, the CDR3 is TGTGCCAGCAGTGGACTAGCGGGGACTACCATTAAAAACATTCAGTACTTC.

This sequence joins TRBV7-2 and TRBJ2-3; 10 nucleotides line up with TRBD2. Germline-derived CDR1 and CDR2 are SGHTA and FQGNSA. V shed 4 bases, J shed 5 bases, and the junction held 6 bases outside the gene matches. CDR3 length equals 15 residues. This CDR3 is CASSSAGGSGDTQYF. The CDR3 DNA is TGTGCCAGCAGCTCAGCGGGGGGGTCAGGAGATACGCAGTATTTT.

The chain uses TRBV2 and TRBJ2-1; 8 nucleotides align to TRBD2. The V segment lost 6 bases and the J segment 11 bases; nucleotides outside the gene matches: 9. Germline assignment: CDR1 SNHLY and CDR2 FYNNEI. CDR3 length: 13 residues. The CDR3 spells CASRLSLADKQFF. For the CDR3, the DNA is TGTGCCAGCAGACTTTCACTAGCGGACAAGCAGTTCTTC.

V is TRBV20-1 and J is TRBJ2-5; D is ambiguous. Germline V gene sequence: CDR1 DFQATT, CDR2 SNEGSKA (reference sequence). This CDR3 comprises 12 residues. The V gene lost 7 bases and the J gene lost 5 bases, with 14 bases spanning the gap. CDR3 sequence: CSGIWQGETQYF. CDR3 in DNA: TGCAGTGGGATCTGGCAAGGGGAGACCCAGTACTTC.

CDR3 sequence (DNA): TGTGCCAGCAGTCCAAACGGGGGCCGACGTAGCAATGAGCAGTTCTTC. It is translated as CASSPNGGRRSNEQFF. V usage is TRBV27 and J usage is TRBJ2-1; D might be TRBD1 or TRBD2, each matching 6 bases. Trimming left V 5 bases short and J 6 bases short, with 20 bases between. CDR1 and CDR2 from the germline V gene are MNHEY and SMNVEV (reference sequence). The CDR3 sequence is 16 residues long.

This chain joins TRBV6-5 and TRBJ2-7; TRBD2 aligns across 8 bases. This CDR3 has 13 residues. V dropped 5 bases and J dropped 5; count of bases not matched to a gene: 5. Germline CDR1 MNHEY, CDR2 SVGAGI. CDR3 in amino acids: CASSPGGPHEQYF. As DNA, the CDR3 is TGTGCCAGCAGTCCGGGAGGGCCGCACGAGCAGTACTTC.

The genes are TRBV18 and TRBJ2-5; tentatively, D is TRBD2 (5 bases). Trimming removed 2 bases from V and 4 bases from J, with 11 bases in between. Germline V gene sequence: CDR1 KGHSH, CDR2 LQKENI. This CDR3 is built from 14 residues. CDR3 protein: CASSPNSVRETQYF. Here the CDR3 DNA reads TGTGCCAGCTCACCAAATAGCGTGCGAGAGACCCAGTACTTC.

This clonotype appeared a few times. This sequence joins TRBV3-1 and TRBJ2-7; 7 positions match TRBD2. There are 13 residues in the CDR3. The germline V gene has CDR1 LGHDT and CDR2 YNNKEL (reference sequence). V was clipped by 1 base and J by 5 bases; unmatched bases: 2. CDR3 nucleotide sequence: TGTGCCAGCAGCCAAGTTAGCGGGCACGAGCAGTACTTC. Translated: CASSQVSGHEQYF.

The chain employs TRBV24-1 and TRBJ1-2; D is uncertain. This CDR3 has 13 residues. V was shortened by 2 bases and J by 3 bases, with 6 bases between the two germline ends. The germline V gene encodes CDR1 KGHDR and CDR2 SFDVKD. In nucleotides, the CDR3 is TGTGCCACCAGTGATTCCCCATACTATGGCTACACCTTC. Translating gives CATSDSPYYGYTF.

The CDR3 DNA follows: TGCGCCAGCAGCCAAGTGGGAGGGGGGGGTGAGACCCAGTACTTC. Its translation: CASSQVGGGGETQYF. V usage is TRBV4-1 and J usage is TRBJ2-5; a possible D gene is TRBD2 (7 bases). V lost 1 base to trimming and J lost 5 bases, with 14 bases between them. Per the germline V gene, CDR1 is MGHRA and CDR2 is YSYEKL. The CDR3 has 15 amino acids.

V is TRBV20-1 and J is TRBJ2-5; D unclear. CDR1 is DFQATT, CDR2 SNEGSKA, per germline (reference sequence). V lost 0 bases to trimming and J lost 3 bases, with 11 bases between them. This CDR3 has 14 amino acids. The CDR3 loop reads CSARDHRGEETQYF. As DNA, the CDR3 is TGCAGTGCTAGAGATCATAGAGGAGAAGAGACCCAGTACTTC.

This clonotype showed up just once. Here the CDR3 reads CSAIGTFKNTEAFF. The DNA of the CDR3 is TGCAGTGCCATCGGGACATTTAAGAACACTGAAGCTTTCTTT. The V and J genes are TRBV20-1 and TRBJ1-1, with TRBD1 as a possible D gene (6 bases). Deletions cut 6 bases from V and 1 base from J, with 15 bases between. The CDR3 runs 14 residues. CDR1 DFQATT and CDR2 SNEGSKA come from the germline V gene (reference sequence).

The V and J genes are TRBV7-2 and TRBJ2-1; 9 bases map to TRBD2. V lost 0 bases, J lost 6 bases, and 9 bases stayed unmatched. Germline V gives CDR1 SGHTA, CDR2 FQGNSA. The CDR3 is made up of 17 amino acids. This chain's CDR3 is CASSLAVVLAGPNEQFF. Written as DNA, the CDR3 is TGTGCCAGCAGCTTAGCGGTTGTTCTAGCGGGACCCAATGAGCAGTTCTTC.